Presented here are 24 T cell receptor beta chains from one specimen sequenced in a study of CD8 T cells in ankylosing spondylitis. TCRdb reprocessed the 5' RACE reads with MiXCR, giving one entry per CDR3 protein. The table lists about 700,000 distinct CDR3 sequences, around a fifth of them singletons. Study-wide points: Typical of ankylosing spondylitis blood, it appeared, was a TCR beta motif of several highly homologous variants.

What these receptors recognize is not known. Sequencing was carried out using blood, either unsorted or a sorted T cell fraction (not recorded which). These receptors were taken from a male donor with ankylosing spondylitis.

This clonotype was seen a few times. The CDR3 DNA reads TGTGCCAGCAGTTTATCCGGGCAGGAAGAGACCCAGTACTTC. Protein: CASSLSGQEETQYF. The chain has TRBV27 and TRBJ2-5; D remains unclear. Germline CDR1 is MNHEY and CDR2 is SMNVEV (reference sequence). V shed 0 bases and J shed 3 bases, with 8 bases lying between them. The CDR3 extends over 14 amino acids.

In DNA, the CDR3 is TGTGCCAGCACCAAAGGGGGGCTTAGAGGCCAGCCCCAGCATTTT. Amino acid sequence: CASTKGGLRGQPQHF. The chain employs TRBV6-1 and TRBJ1-5; possible D gene TRBD1, 6 bases. CDR1 MNHNS and CDR2 SASEGT come from the germline V gene. The V end lost 7 bases, the J end lost 7 bases, and 20 bases lay between the germline ends. The CDR3 loop spans 15 amino acids.

This clonotype was observed once. A junction boundary mismatches the germline segment, possibly from a read error. J is TRBJ2-5 and V is TRBV4-1; D tentatively reads TRBD1 or TRBD2 (5 bases each). Germline lookup yields CDR1 MGHRA and CDR2 YSYEKL. The CDR3 length is 16 residues. The CDR3 protein is CASSPGTFGALETQYF. Written as DNA, the CDR3 is TGCGCTAGCAGCCCCGGGACGTTTGGGGCCTTAGAGACCCAGTACTTC.

This clonotype occurred a few times. The rearrangement joins TRBV20-1 to TRBJ2-1; 8 bases are a match to TRBD2. The CDR3 is 16 amino acids. Germline V gene lookup returns CDR1 DFQATT and CDR2 SNEGSKA (reference sequence). V was pared by 6 bases and J by 3 bases, with 13 bases of the junction left unmatched. The CDR3 DNA follows: TGCAGTGCGAGAAGCAGGCGGGGACTAGTCTACAATGAGCAGTTCTTC. Its translation: CSARSRRGLVYNEQFF.

This clonotype has just a few counts. This rearrangement joins TRBV3-1 to TRBJ1-5, with TRBD1 identical over 7 bases. The CDR3 has 18 amino acids. V lost 4 bases to trimming and J lost 3 bases; unmatched junction nucleotides: 15. CDR1 is LGHDT, CDR2 YNNKEL, per germline (reference sequence). The CDR3: CASSLKGWTGGNNQPQHF. Written as DNA, the CDR3 is TGTGCCAGCAGCCTAAAGGGGTGGACAGGAGGTAACAATCAGCCCCAGCATTTT.

This chain uses TRBV20-1 with TRBJ2-7; TRBD2 might be the D (6 bases). The germline gives CDR1 DFQATT, CDR2 SNEGSKA (reference sequence). The CDR3 loop spans 13 amino acids. Trimming removed 0 bases at V and 5 bases at J, with 11 bases between. CDR3 amino acids: CSAREGGLDEQYF. The CDR3 bases are TGCAGTGCTAGAGAGGGGGGTTTGGACGAGCAGTACTTC.

This clonotype occurred a few times. V usage is TRBV4-3 and J usage is TRBJ2-3, with 9 bases that match TRBD1. The germline CDR1 and CDR2 sequences are LGHNA and YSLEER. J gave up 4 bases and V 1 base, and 6 bases lay outside the gene matches. This CDR3 has 16 amino acids. CDR3 in DNA: TGCGCCAGCAGCCAAGTGCGGGGGACAGGGCCAGATACGCAGTATTTT. Its translation is CASSQVRGTGPDTQYF.

This clonotype was counted only a few times. This chain links TRBV5-1 with TRBJ2-7; 7 bases fit TRBD1. Germline V lookup: CDR1 SGHRS, CDR2 YFSETQ. Germline trimming cut 4 bases from V and 11 bases from J; bases unmatched to any gene: 18. This CDR3 region has 15 residues. CDR3: CASSTSLGTEKRKYF. CDR3 DNA sequence: TGCGCCAGCAGCACTTCCCTTGGGACAGAAAAAAGGAAGTACTTC. Supplemented by reference TRBV5-1 and TRBJ2-7, the full variable domain reads KAGVTQTPRYLIKTRGQQVTLSCSPISGHRSVSWYQQTPGQGLQFLFEYFSETQRNKGNFPGRFSGRQFSNSRSEMNVSTLELGDSALYLCASSTSLGTEKRKYFGPGTRLTVT.

The V call is TRBV5-1, the J call TRBJ2-5, with D unresolved. Trimming left V 0 bases short and J 3 bases short, with 6 bases between. The CDR3 length is 13 residues. Germline V gene sequence: CDR1 SGHRS, CDR2 YFSETQ. The DNA for the CDR3 is TGCGCCAGCAGCTTGGAGCAGGAAGAGACCCAGTACTTC. Its translation: CASSLEQEETQYF.

This clonotype has more than one count but fewer than ten. The chain joins TRBV5-1 to TRBJ1-1; D might be TRBD1 (5 bases). Germline V gene data show CDR1 as SGHRS and CDR2 as YFSETQ. This CDR3 is built from 14 residues. With 0 bases removed from V and 2 bases from J, the gap between germline ends came to 8 bases. The CDR3 DNA is TGCGCCAGCAGCTTGGGGGGGATCAACACTGAAGCTTTCTTT. This translates into CASSLGGINTEAFF. Full variable domain (remainder filled in from reference TRBV5-1 and TRBJ1-1): KAGVTQTPRYLIKTRGQQVTLSCSPISGHRSVSWYQQTPGQGLQFLFEYFSETQRNKGNFPGRFSGRQFSNSRSEMNVSTLELGDSALYLCASSLGGINTEAFFGQGTRLTVV.

V gene TRBV29-1 combines with J gene TRBJ1-1; TRBD1 matches at 7 bases. J was trimmed by 6 bases and V by 8 bases; bases with no gene match: 12. Germline V gene data show CDR1 as SQVTM and CDR2 as ANQGSEA. The CDR3 consists of 13 residues. CDR3 bases: TGCAGCACCAAGCAGGGGGGTGGTGCTGAAGCTTTCTTT. Translating gives CSTKQGGGAEAFF.

This clonotype showed up many times. The gene calls are TRBV20-1 and TRBJ1-1; 7 bases are a match to TRBD1. CDR3 length equals 14 residues. V shed 4 bases, J shed 0 bases, and the junction held 5 bases outside the gene matches. Germline V CDR1 and CDR2: DFQATT, SNEGSKA (reference sequence). This CDR3 is CSATGQLMNTEAFF. As DNA, the CDR3 is TGCAGTGCTACGGGACAGCTCATGAACACTGAAGCTTTCTTT.

The chain uses TRBV11-2 and TRBJ2-7; TRBD2 matches 11 bases. Trimming at V came to 4 bases and at J to 4 bases, leaving 18 bases not matched to a gene. CDR3 size: 19 residues. CDR1 and CDR2 (germline): SGHAT, FQNNGV. The CDR3 loop is CASSSRQVSLAGAEYEQYF. DNA of the CDR3: TGTGCCAGCAGCTCTCGACAGGTATCACTAGCGGGAGCAGAATACGAGCAGTACTTC.

There are a few counts of this clonotype. The V and J genes are TRBV5-1 and TRBJ2-7; 11 bases align to TRBD1. The CDR3 loop spans 16 amino acids. CDR1 is SGHRS, CDR2 YFSETQ, per germline. The V and J ends lost 2 bases and 2 bases, in that order; junction bases with no gene match: 6. CDR3 DNA sequence: TGCGCCAGCAGCTTCGGACAGGGGGCAGGGCCCTACGAGCAGTACTTC. It translates to CASSFGQGAGPYEQYF.

This clonotype was picked up a small number of times. The V and J genes are TRBV29-1 and TRBJ2-1; D may correspond to TRBD1 or TRBD2 (5 bases each). The germline V gene has CDR1 SQVTM and CDR2 ANQGSEA. This CDR3 is built from 14 residues. Trimming took 7 bases from V and 0 from J, leaving 13 bases between them. The CDR3 coding sequence is TGCAGCGCTGCCGGGACCCCCTCCTACAATGAGCAGTTCTTC. It encodes CSAAGTPSYNEQFF.

V usage is TRBV20-1 and J usage is TRBJ2-1; no definite D call. Trimming pared 2 bases from V and 4 bases from J, leaving 9 bases between. Germline-derived CDR1 and CDR2 are DFQATT and SNEGSKA (reference sequence). The CDR3 extends over 13 amino acids. In DNA form, the CDR3 reads TGCAGTGCTAGATGGCAGTCTTACAATGAGCAGTTCTTC. Residues: CSARWQSYNEQFF.

This clonotype was picked up a small number of times. The J gene is TRBJ1-4, the V gene TRBV25-1, with D possibly being TRBD1 (5 bases). The germline V gene has CDR1 MGHDK and CDR2 SYGVNS. CDR3 length equals 15 residues. Between the trimmed V and J ends, which lost 1 base and 8 bases, there was a span of 14 bases. CDR3 sequence (DNA): TGTGCCAGCAGTGAATTGACGGGGGTTAGGGAAAAACTGTTTTTT. Residues: CASSELTGVREKLFF.

The chain recombines TRBV6-1 with TRBJ1-1; D might be TRBD1 (5 bases). The CDR3 sequence is 13 residues long. With 10 bases removed from V and 1 base from J, the gap between germline ends came to 13 bases. The germline V gene encodes CDR1 MNHNS and CDR2 SASEGT. The CDR3 DNA is TGTGCCACCCGACAGAGCCAGAACACTGAAGCTTTCTTT. Its translation: CATRQSQNTEAFF.

The chain employs TRBV2 and TRBJ2-4; possibly TRBD2 for D (6 bases). CDR3 size: 17 residues. Germline assignment: CDR1 SNHLY and CDR2 FYNNEI. The CDR3 DNA follows: TGTACCTGCAGTTTTCGAAATAGCGGAATAGCCAAAAACATTCAGTACTTC. Its protein is CTCSFRNSGIAKNIQYF.

This clonotype was seen more than once but under ten times. The J gene is TRBJ1-5, the V gene TRBV2, with D perhaps TRBD1 (6 bases). V dropped 5 bases and J dropped 0 bases, with 11 bases sitting between them. The CDR3 is 15 amino acids. The germline V gene has CDR1 SNHLY and CDR2 FYNNEI. The CDR3: CASSYQGLSNQPQHF. The CDR3 bases are TGTGCCAGCAGTTACCAGGGGCTTAGCAATCAGCCCCAGCATTTT. The whole variable domain, filled in from reference TRBV2 and TRBJ1-5, reads EPEVTQTPSHQVTQMGQEVILRCVPISNHLYFYWYRQILGQKVEFLVSFYNNEISEKSEIFDDQFSVERPDGSNFTLKIRSTKLEDSAMYFCASSYQGLSNQPQHFGDGTRLSIL.

Written as DNA, the CDR3 is TGCGCCAGCAGCTTGGTGGGAGTAAAAATGAACACTGAAGCTTTCTTT. It specifies CASSLVGVKMNTEAFF. This chain joins TRBV5-1 and TRBJ1-1; D remains ambiguous. Germline CDR1 and CDR2: SGHRS and YFSETQ. The CDR3 totals 16 residues. The V end lost 0 bases, the J end lost 0 bases, and 12 bases lay between the germline ends.

This clonotype was counted only a few times. The rearrangement links TRBV11-1 to TRBJ2-5; D possibly corresponds to TRBD2 (5 bases). Per the germline V gene, CDR1 is SGHAT and CDR2 is FQDESV (reference sequence). V lost 8 bases and J 5 bases, leaving 15 bases between the germline ends. CDR3 length: 13 residues. DNA of the CDR3: TGTGCCAGCGGAGCGGAACGGTACGAGACCCAGTACTTC. Translating gives CASGAERYETQYF.

The chain uses TRBV7-2 and TRBJ2-5, with 8 bases matching TRBD1. The CDR3 totals 14 residues. CDR1 is SGHTA and CDR2 is FQGNSA in the germline V gene. Losses at the gene ends were 8 bases for V and 2 bases for J; bases not matched to a gene: 7. CDR3: CASLSNRGQETQYF. In DNA form, the CDR3 reads TGTGCCAGCCTAAGCAACAGGGGGCAAGAGACCCAGTACTTC.

The J gene is TRBJ1-2, the V gene TRBV7-9; D possibly corresponds to TRBD1 (5 bases). This CDR3 is 15 amino acids long. CDR1 SEHNR and CDR2 FQNEAQ come from the germline V gene (reference sequence). V was cut by 3 bases and J by 2 bases, with 13 bases left in between. The CDR3 protein is CASSFFPGPNYGYTF. The CDR3 DNA reads TGTGCCAGCAGCTTCTTCCCGGGACCCAACTATGGCTACACCTTC.